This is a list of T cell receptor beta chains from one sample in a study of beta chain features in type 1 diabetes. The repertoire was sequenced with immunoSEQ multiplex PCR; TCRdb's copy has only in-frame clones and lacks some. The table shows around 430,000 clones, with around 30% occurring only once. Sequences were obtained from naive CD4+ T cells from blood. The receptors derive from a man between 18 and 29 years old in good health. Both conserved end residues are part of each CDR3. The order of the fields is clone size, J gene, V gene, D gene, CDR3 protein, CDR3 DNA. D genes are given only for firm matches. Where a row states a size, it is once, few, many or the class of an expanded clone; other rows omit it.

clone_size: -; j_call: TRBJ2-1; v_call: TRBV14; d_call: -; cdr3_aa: CASSQLALSSYNEQFF; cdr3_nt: TGTGCCAGCAGCCAGTTGGCACTTAGCTCCTACAATGAGCAGTTCTTC
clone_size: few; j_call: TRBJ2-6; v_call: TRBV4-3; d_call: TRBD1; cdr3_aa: CASSQGQGGSGANVLTF; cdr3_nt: TGCGCCAGCAGCCAAGGACAGGGGGGCTCTGGGGCCAACGTCCTGACTTTC
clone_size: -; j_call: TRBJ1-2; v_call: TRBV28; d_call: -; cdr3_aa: CASSLRNYGYTF; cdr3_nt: TGTGCCAGCAGTTTGAGGAACTATGGCTACACCTTC
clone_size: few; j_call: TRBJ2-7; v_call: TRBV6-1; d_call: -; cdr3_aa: CASMLPSSYEQYF; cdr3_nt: TGTGCCAGCATGTTGCCTAGCTCCTACGAGCAGTACTTC
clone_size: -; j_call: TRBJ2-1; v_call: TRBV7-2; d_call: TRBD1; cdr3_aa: CASSYAGGSYNEQFF; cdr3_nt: TGTGCCAGCAGCTACGCAGGGGGTTCCTACAATGAGCAGTTCTTC
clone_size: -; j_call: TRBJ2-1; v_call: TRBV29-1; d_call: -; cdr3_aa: CSVDRGLVSNEQFF; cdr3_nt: TGCAGCGTCGACCGGGGCTTGGTCAGCAATGAGCAGTTCTTC
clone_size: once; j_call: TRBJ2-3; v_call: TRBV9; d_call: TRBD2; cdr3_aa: CASSVASGSTDTQYF; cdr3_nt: TGTGCCAGCAGCGTGGCTAGCGGGTCGACAGATACGCAGTATTTT
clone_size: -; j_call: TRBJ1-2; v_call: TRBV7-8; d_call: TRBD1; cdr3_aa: CASSFADRGYGYTF; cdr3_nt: TGTGCCAGCAGCTTCGCCGACAGGGGCTATGGCTACACCTTC
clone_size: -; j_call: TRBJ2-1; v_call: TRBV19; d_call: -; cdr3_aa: CASIKDSREDEQFF; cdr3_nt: TGTGCCAGTATTAAGGACAGTAGGGAGGATGAGCAGTTCTTC
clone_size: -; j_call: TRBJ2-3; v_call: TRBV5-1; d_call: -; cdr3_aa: CASSWITSTDTQYF; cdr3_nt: TGCGCCAGCAGCTGGATTACTAGCACAGATACGCAGTATTTT
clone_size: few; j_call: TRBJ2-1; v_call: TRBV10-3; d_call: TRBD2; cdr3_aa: CAISGTSGNESYNEQFF; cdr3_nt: TGTGCCATCAGTGGGACTAGCGGGAATGAATCCTACAATGAGCAGTTCTTC
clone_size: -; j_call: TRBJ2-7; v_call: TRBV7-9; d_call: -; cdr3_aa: CASTPVGPSYEQYF; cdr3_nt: TGTGCCAGCACTCCAGTGGGACCCTCCTACGAGCAGTACTTC
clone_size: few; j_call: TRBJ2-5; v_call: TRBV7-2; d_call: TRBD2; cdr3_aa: CASTPGGGLYQETQYF; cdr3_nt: TGTGCCAGCACCCCGGGCGGGGGGCTCTACCAAGAGACCCAGTACTTC
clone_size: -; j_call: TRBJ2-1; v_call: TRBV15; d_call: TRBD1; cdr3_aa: CATSRDLTGGSYEQFF; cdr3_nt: TGTGCCACCAGCAGAGATCTCACAGGGGGTAGCTATGAGCAGTTCTTC
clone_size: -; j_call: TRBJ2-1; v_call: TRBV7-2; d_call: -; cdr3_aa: CASSLRTTEVGQFF; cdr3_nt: TGTGCCAGCAGCTTACGGACAACGGAGGTTGGGCAGTTCTTC
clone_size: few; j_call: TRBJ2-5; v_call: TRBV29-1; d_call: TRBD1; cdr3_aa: CSVGTTGWYETQYF; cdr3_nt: TGCAGCGTTGGGACGACAGGGTGGTACGAGACCCAGTACTTC
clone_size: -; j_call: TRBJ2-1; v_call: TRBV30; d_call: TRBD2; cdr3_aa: CAWSMTSGSNEQFF; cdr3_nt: TGTGCCTGGAGTATGACTAGCGGGAGTAATGAGCAGTTCTTC
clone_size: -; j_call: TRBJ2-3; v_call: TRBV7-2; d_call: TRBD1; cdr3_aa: CASSRQGRTDTQYF; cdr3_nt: TGTGCCAGCAGCCGACAGGGGAGGACAGATACGCAGTATTTT
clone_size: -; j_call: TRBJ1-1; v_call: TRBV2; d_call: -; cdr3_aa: CASSEAGQIAEAFF; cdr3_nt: TGTGCCAGCAGTGAGGCAGGGCAGATCGCTGAAGCTTTCTTT
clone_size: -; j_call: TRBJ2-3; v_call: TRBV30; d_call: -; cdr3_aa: CAWSLNTGDTQYF; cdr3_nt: TGTGCCTGGAGTTTAAACACCGGCGATACGCAGTATTTT
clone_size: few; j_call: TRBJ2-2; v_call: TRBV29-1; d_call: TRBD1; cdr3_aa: CSVGVQGDTGELFF; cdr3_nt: TGCAGCGTCGGTGTACAGGGGGACACCGGGGAGCTGTTTTTT
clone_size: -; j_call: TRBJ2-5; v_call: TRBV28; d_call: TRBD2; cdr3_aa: CASSLSPLAGGRKTQYF; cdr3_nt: TGTGCCAGCAGTTTGTCGCCACTAGCGGGAGGGAGAAAGACCCAGTACTTC
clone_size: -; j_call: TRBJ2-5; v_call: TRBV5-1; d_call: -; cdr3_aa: CASSLAGPAQETQYF; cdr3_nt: TGCGCCAGCAGCTTGGCCGGGCCGGCACAAGAGACCCAGTACTTC
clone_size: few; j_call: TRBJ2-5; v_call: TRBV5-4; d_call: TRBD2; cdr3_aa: CASSLGLAGQETQYF; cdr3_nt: TGTGCCAGCAGCCTAGGACTAGCGGGACAAGAGACCCAGTACTTC
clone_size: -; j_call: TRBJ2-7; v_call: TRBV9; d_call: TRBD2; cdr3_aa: CASSAGTSGRGPYEQYF; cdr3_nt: TGTGCCAGCAGCGCCGGGACTAGCGGACGGGGGCCCTACGAGCAGTACTTC
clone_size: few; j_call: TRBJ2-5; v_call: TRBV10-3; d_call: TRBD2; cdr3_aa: CAINSGGGETQYF; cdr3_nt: TGTGCCATCAATAGCGGGGGGGGCGAGACCCAGTACTTC
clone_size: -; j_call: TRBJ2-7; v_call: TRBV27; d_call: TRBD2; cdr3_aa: CASSAPGLGYEQYF; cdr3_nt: TGTGCCAGCAGTGCTCCGGGACTAGGCTACGAGCAGTACTTC
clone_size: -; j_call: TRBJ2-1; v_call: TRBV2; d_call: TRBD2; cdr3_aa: CASTRTSGSYNEQFF; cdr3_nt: TGTGCCAGCACTAGGACTAGCGGATCCTACAATGAGCAGTTCTTC
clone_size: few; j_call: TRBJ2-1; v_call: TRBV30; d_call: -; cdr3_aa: CASLEKSSYNEQFF; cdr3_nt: TGTGCCTCCCTTGAAAAAAGCTCCTACAATGAGCAGTTCTTC
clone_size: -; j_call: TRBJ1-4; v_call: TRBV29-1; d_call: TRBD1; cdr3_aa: CSVELTGQGGAEKLFF; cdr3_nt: TGCAGCGTTGAACTAACGGGACAGGGAGGCGCTGAAAAACTGTTTTTT
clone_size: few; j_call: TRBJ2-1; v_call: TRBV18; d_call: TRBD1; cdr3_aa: CASSLRQGNSYNEQFF; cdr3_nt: TGTGCCAGCTCCCTCCGACAGGGGAACTCCTACAATGAGCAGTTCTTC